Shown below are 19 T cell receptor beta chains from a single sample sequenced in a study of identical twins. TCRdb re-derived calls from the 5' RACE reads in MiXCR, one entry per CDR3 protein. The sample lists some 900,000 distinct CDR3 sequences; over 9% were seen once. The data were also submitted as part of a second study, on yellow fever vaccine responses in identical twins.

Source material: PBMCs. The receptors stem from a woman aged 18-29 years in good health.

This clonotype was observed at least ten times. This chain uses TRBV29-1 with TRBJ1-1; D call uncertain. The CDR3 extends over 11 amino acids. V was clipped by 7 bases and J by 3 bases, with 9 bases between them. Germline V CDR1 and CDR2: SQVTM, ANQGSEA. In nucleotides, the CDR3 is TGCAGCGCCGTGGGGTACACTGAAGCTTTCTTT. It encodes CSAVGYTEAFF.

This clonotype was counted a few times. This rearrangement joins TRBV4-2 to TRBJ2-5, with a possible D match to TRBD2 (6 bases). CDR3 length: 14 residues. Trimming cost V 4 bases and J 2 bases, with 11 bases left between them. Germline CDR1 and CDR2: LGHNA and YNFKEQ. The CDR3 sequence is CASSRTGEQETQYF. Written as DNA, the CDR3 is TGTGCCAGCAGCCGCACGGGGGAGCAAGAGACCCAGTACTTC.

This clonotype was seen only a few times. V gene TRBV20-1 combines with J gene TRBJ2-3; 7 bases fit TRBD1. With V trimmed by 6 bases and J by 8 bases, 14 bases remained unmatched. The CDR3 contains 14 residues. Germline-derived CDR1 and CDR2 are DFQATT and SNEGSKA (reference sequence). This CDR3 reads CSAPDRVGGGTQYF. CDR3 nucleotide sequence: TGCAGTGCGCCCGACAGGGTTGGCGGCGGTACGCAGTATTTT.

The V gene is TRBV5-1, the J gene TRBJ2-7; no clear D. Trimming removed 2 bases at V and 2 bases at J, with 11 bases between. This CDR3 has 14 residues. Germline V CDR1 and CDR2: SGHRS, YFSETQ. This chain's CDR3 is CASSLSAATYEQYF. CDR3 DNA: TGCGCCAGCAGCTTATCCGCGGCGACCTACGAGCAGTACTTC.

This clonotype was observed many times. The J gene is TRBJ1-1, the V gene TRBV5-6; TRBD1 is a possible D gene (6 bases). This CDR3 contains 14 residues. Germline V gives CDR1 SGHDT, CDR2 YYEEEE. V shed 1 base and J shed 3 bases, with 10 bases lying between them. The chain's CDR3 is CASSLYGGYTEAFF. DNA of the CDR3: TGTGCCAGCAGCTTGTACGGGGGCTACACTGAAGCTTTCTTT.

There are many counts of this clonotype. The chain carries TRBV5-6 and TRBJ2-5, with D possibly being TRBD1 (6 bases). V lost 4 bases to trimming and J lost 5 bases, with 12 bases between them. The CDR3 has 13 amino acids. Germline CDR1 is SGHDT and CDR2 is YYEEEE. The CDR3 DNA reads TGTGCCAGCAGCGTAGGGGGACGGGAGACCCAGTACTTC. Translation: CASSVGGRETQYF.

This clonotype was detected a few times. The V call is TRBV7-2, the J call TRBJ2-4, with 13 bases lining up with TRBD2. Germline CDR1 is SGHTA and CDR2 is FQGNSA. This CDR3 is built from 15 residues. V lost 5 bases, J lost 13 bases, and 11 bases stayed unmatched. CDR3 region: CASSPPTSGGRLQYF. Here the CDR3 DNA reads TGTGCCAGCAGCCCGCCGACTAGCGGGGGGCGCCTGCAGTACTTC.

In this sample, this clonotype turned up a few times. The CDR3: CATRTSGTGGEQFF. DNA for the CDR3: TGTGCCACCCGGACTAGCGGGACAGGAGGTGAGCAGTTCTTC. The V gene is TRBV3-1, the J gene TRBJ2-1; 12 bases align to TRBD2. The CDR3 extends over 14 amino acids. Germline loops: CDR1 LGHDT, CDR2 YNNKEL (reference sequence). V gave up 10 bases and J gave up 9 bases; unmatched junction bases: 10.

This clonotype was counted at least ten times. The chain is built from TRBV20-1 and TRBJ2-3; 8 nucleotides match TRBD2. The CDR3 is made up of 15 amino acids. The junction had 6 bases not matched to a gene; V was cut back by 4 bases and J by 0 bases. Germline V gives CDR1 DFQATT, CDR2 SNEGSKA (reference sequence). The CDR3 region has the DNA TGCAGTGCTAATCTACTAGCGGCCAGCACAGATACGCAGTATTTT. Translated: CSANLLAASTDTQYF.

The CDR3 DNA reads TGTGCCAGCAGCCAAGACAGGGTAAAGCAGTTCTTC. It yields the protein CASSQDRVKQFF. This chain uses TRBV14 with TRBJ2-1; tentative D call: TRBD1 (5 bases). V was cut by 0 bases and J by 11 bases, with 8 bases left in between. CDR3 length equals 12 residues. Germline V lookup: CDR1 SGHDN, CDR2 FVKESK.

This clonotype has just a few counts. The CDR3 coding sequence is TGCGCCAGCAGCTTCGACAGACCCACGAACACTGAAGCTTTCTTT. It codes for CASSFDRPTNTEAFF. The chain links TRBV5-1 to TRBJ1-1; maybe TRBD1 (5 bases). Per the germline V gene, CDR1 is SGHRS and CDR2 is YFSETQ. The ends were cut back, 2 bases at V and 1 base at J, with 12 bases in the middle. This CDR3 comprises 15 residues.

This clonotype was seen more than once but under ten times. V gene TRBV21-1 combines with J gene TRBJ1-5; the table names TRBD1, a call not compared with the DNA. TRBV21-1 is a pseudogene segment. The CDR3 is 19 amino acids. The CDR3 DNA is TGTGCCAGCAGCAAGGTCGGCAGGGGTAAGGTCTTTAGCAATCAGCCCCAGCATTTT. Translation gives CASSKVGRGKVFSNQPQHF.

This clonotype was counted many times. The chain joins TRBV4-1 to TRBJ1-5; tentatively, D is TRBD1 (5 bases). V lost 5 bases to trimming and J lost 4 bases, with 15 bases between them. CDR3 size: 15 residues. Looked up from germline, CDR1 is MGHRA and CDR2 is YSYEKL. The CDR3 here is CASSGSGRDNQPQHF. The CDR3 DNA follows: TGCGCCAGCAGCGGATCTGGCAGGGATAATCAGCCCCAGCATTTT.

The chain's CDR3 is CSVDGLLAPGATDTQYF. The DNA for the CDR3 is TGCAGCGTTGATGGCCTACTAGCGCCGGGAGCTACAGATACGCAGTATTTT. V gene TRBV29-1 combines with J gene TRBJ2-3, with 7 bases aligning to TRBD2. There are 17 residues in the CDR3. Per the germline V gene, CDR1 is SQVTM and CDR2 is ANQGSEA. Trimming cost V 3 bases and J 3 bases; bases outside gene matches: 15.

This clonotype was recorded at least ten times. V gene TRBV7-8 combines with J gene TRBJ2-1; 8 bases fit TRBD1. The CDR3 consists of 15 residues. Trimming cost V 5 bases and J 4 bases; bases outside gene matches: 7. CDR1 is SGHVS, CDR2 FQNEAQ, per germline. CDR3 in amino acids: CASSLTRGPYNEQFF. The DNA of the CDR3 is TGTGCCAGCAGCCTGACCAGGGGGCCGTACAATGAGCAGTTCTTC.

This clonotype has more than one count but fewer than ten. This chain's CDR3 is CASSLDRGLAYQETQYF. For the CDR3, the DNA is TGTGCCAGCAGCTTAGATCGAGGACTAGCGTACCAAGAGACCCAGTACTTC. This rearrangement joins TRBV11-2 to TRBJ2-5; 9 positions agree with TRBD2. Per germline, CDR1 SGHAT and CDR2 FQNNGV. J was trimmed by 0 bases and V by 0 bases; bases with no gene match: 5. The CDR3 runs 17 residues.

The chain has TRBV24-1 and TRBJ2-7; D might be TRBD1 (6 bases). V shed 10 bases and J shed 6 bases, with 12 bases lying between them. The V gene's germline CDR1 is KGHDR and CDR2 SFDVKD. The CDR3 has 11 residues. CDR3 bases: TGTGCCACGAGCTCAGGGGTCGAGCAGTACTTC. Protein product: CATSSGVEQYF.

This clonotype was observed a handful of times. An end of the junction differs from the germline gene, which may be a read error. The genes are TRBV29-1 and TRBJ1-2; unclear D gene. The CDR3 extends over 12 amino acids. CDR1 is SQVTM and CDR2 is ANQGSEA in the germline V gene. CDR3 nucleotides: TGCAGCGTCGAAGAGTCGGGCTATGGCTACACCTTC. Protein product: CSVEESGYGYTF.

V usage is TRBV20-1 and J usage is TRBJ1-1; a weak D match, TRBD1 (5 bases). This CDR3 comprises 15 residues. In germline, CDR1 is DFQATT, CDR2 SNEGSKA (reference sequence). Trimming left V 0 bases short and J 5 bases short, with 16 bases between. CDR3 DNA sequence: TGCAGTGCTAGAGATCCGACTAAGGGGTGGACTGAAGCTTTCTTT. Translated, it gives CSARDPTKGWTEAFF.